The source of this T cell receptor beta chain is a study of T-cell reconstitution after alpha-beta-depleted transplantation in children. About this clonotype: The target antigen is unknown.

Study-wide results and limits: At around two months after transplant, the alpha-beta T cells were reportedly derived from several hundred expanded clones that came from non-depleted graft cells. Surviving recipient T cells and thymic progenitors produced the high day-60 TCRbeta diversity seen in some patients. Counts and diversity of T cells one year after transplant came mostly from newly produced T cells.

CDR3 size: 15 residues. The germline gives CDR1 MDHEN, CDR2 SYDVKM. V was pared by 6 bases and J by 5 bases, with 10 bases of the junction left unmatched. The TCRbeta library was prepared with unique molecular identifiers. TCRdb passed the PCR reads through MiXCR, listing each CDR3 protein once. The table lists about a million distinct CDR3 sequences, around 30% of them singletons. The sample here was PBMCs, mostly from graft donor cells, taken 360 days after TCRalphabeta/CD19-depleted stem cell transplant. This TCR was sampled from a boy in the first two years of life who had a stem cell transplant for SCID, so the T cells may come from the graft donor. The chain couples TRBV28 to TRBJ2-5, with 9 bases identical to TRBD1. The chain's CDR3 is CASRPGTGRGETQYF. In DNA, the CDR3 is TGTGCCAGCAGGCCCGGGACAGGGCGAGGGGAGACCCAGTACTTC.